The 27 T cell receptor beta chains listed next were all sequenced from one sample in a study of Tregs in tolerant kidney transplant recipients. Assay used: immunoSEQ multiplex PCR; TCRdb lists only in-frame clones, some missing. The sample records about 120,000 clones, 92% being singletons. Sequenced: CD4+ T cells from blood. These receptor sequences come from a human donor in good health.

The chain combines TRBV29-1 with TRBJ2-7; TRBD2 agrees at 9 bases. V shed 5 bases, J shed 2 bases, and the junction held 7 bases outside the gene matches. The germline V gene has CDR1 SQVTM and CDR2 ANQGSEA. This CDR3 is built from 14 residues. The CDR3 region is CSVLAGILPYEQYF. For the CDR3, the DNA is TGCAGCGTTCTAGCGGGAATACTCCCCTACGAGCAGTACTTC.

The chain joins TRBV5-1 to TRBJ2-5, with D maybe TRBD1 (6 bases). The CDR3 spans 14 residues. V was clipped by 0 bases and J by 1 base, with 7 bases between them. CDR1 is SGHRS and CDR2 is YFSETQ in the germline V gene. CDR3 sequence (DNA): TGCGCCAGCAGCTTGGGGGACATCCAAGAGACCCAGTACTTC. Translated, it gives CASSLGDIQETQYF.

The chain combines TRBV5-4 with TRBJ1-3, with unresolved D. Germline loops: CDR1 SGHNT, CDR2 YYREEE (reference sequence). The length of the CDR3 is 15 residues. V was cut by 0 bases and J by 2 bases, with 9 bases left in between. CDR3 region: CASSLGGRAGNTIYF. In nucleotides, the CDR3 is TGTGCCAGCAGCTTGGGTGGGAGGGCTGGAAACACCATATATTTT.

The rearrangement joins TRBV30 to TRBJ1-2; 9 bases agree with TRBD1. The CDR3 is 15 amino acids. J was trimmed by 6 bases and V by 3 bases; bases with no gene match: 11. The germline gives CDR1 GTSNPN, CDR2 SVGIG (reference sequence). DNA for the CDR3: TGTGCCTGGAGGCCAGGGGACAGGGAAAGTCATGGCTACACCTTC. Translated: CAWRPGDRESHGYTF.

The gene calls are TRBV5-1 and TRBJ1-1, with TRBD1 as a possible D gene (6 bases). CDR3 size: 16 residues. CDR1 SGHRS and CDR2 YFSETQ come from the germline V gene. Trimming stripped 0 bases from V and 3 bases from J, with 15 bases between. CDR3 bases: TGCGCCAGCAGCTTGGCCTTGGGGGGCCAATACACTGAAGCTTTCTTT. Its translation: CASSLALGGQYTEAFF.

The chain couples TRBV11-3 to TRBJ2-3; 8 bases are a match to TRBD2. CDR1 and CDR2 (germline): SGHNT, YENEEA. The CDR3 length is 16 residues. With 1 base clipped from V and 0 bases from J, the junction kept 3 bases outside the gene matches. The CDR3 sequence: CASSLVASGSTDTQYF. The CDR3 DNA is TGTGCCAGCAGCTTAGTGGCTAGCGGGAGCACAGATACGCAGTATTTT.

The chain joins TRBV29-1 to TRBJ1-1, with 10 bases identical to TRBD1. Germline V gives CDR1 SQVTM, CDR2 ANQGSEA. Losses at the gene ends were 6 bases for V and 7 bases for J; bases not matched to a gene: 5. This CDR3 spans 12 amino acids. This CDR3 reads CSVDRGPNEAFF. The CDR3 DNA sequence: TGCAGCGTCGACAGGGGGCCTAATGAAGCTTTCTTT.

The chain recombines TRBV7-6 with TRBJ2-7; D may be TRBD2 (7 bases). Trimming left V 1 base short and J 6 bases short, with 16 bases between. The germline V gene has CDR1 SGHVS and CDR2 FNYEAQ. The CDR3 spans 15 residues. The CDR3 loop is CASSLGAGEGLEQYF. The CDR3 DNA sequence: TGTGCCAGCAGCTTAGGGGCAGGGGAGGGGCTCGAGCAGTACTTC.

V and J are TRBV12-2 and TRBJ1-2. TRBV12-2 is labeled a pseudogene. The CDR3 length is 13 residues. The CDR3, as DNA: TGTGCAAGTCGCTTGGAATATACCCCTGGCTACACCTTC. This sequence encodes CASRLEYTPGYTF.

The CDR3, as DNA: TGTGCCAGCAGCCCCCCGGGACTAGCCAACCCCTACGAGCAGTACTTC. This codes for CASSPPGLANPYEQYF. The V call is TRBV7-9, the J call TRBJ2-7, with TRBD2 matching over 9 bases. CDR1 and CDR2 (germline): SEHNR, FQNEAQ (reference sequence). The CDR3 is 16 amino acids. Trimming cost V 5 bases and J 2 bases; bases outside gene matches: 10.

The CDR3 DNA sequence: TGTGCCAGCAGAGCCAGGACAGTTAGCTCCTACAATGAGCAGTTCTTC. This codes for CASRARTVSSYNEQFF. V is TRBV2 and J is TRBJ2-1; D perhaps matches TRBD1 (6 bases). The germline V and J ends were trimmed by 6 bases and 0 bases, with 15 bases remaining between them. CDR1 is SNHLY and CDR2 is FYNNEI in the germline V gene. The CDR3 runs to 16 residues.

The chain couples TRBV7-6 to TRBJ1-2; D is possibly TRBD1 (6 bases). Germline CDR1 SGHVS, CDR2 FNYEAQ. Trimming removed 4 bases at V and 5 bases at J, with 11 bases between. The CDR3 is made up of 13 amino acids. The CDR3 loop is CASSSKGEYGYTF. The CDR3 bases are TGTGCCAGCAGCTCCAAGGGGGAATATGGCTACACCTTC.

The chain has TRBV6-6 and TRBJ1-2, with no clear D. The CDR3 sequence is 14 residues long. V was pared by 9 bases and J by 3 bases, with 17 bases between. Germline V CDR1 and CDR2: MNHNY, SVGAGI (reference sequence). The CDR3 DNA sequence: TGTGCCAGTACTCTACGGGCGGACGACTATGGCTACACCTTC. Its translation is CASTLRADDYGYTF.

The chain links TRBV19 to TRBJ2-3; TRBD2 matches at 9 bases. CDR1 and CDR2 (germline): LNHDA, SQIVND (reference sequence). V was clipped by 4 bases and J by 0 bases; unmatched bases: 5. This CDR3 is 16 amino acids long. The CDR3 sequence: CASSKPSGVSTDTQYF. CDR3 DNA: TGTGCCAGTAGTAAGCCTAGCGGGGTAAGCACAGATACGCAGTATTTT. The full variable domain, in which reference TRBV19 and TRBJ2-3 provide the parts outside the CDR3, is DGGITQSPKYLFRKEGQNVTLSCEQNLNHDAMYWYRQDPGQGLRLIYYSQIVNDFQKGDIAEGYSVSREKKESFPLTVTSAQKNPTAFYLCASSKPSGVSTDTQYFGPGTRLTVL.

The V call is TRBV5-4, the J call TRBJ2-7; 7 positions agree with TRBD1. V lost 5 bases, J lost 0 bases, and 5 bases stayed unmatched. The CDR3 is 14 residues long. Germline loops: CDR1 SGHNT, CDR2 YYREEE (reference sequence). CDR3 DNA: TGTGCCAGCAGGCCCGGGACAGCCTCCTACGAGCAGTACTTC. It yields the protein CASRPGTASYEQYF. The whole variable domain, remainder taken from reference TRBV5-4 and TRBJ2-7, is ETGVTQSPTHLIKTRGQQVTLRCSSQSGHNTVSWYQQALGQGPQFIFQYYREEENGRGNFPPRFSGLQFPNYSSELNVNALELDDSALYLCASRPGTASYEQYFGPGTRLTVT.

V is TRBV7-6 and J is TRBJ2-1, with D possibly being TRBD2 (5 bases). This CDR3 comprises 16 residues. Germline-derived CDR1 and CDR2 are SGHVS and FNYEAQ. V was trimmed by 4 bases and J by 0 bases, leaving 13 bases between them. The CDR3 region has the DNA TGTGCCAGCAGCTCACCGACGGGGAGCTCCTACAATGAGCAGTTCTTC. Translation gives CASSSPTGSSYNEQFF.

The chain joins TRBV10-3 to TRBJ2-7; D not certain. The CDR3 length is 13 residues. Trimming shortened V by 8 bases and J by 3 bases, and 14 bases separated the two germline ends. The V gene's germline CDR1 is ENHRY and CDR2 SYGVKD. The CDR3 region is CAISASADYEQYF. CDR3 DNA sequence: TGTGCCATCTCAGCTTCGGCCGACTACGAGCAGTACTTC.

The CDR3 DNA reads TGTGCCAGCAGCTTCGACTTCTCCGGGAAGGAGCCCTACGAGCAGTACTTC. It codes for CASSFDFSGKEPYEQYF. The chain links TRBV13 to TRBJ2-7, with D perhaps TRBD2 (5 bases). V was pared by 3 bases and J by 2 bases, with 20 bases between. Germline CDR1 PRHDT, CDR2 FYEKMQ (reference sequence). The CDR3 is 17 amino acids.

This clone was observed once. V and J are TRBV4-2 and TRBJ2-3; unclear D gene. The CDR3 sequence is 13 residues long. V lost 4 bases and J lost 2, with 7 bases in between. Germline V lookup: CDR1 LGHNA, CDR2 YNFKEQ. The CDR3 loop is CASSLRLTDTQYF. CDR3 DNA: TGTGCCAGCAGCCTGAGGCTCACAGATACGCAGTATTTT.

The chain has TRBV9 and TRBJ1-5, with no clear D. CDR3 length equals 13 residues. In germline, CDR1 is SGDLS, CDR2 YYNGEE. V shed 7 bases and J shed 4 bases, with 12 bases lying between them. The CDR3 loop reads CASGYGSNQPQHF. Here the CDR3 DNA reads TGTGCCAGCGGGTATGGATCGAATCAGCCCCAGCATTTT.

The rearrangement joins TRBV11-3 to TRBJ2-3; possibly TRBD1 for D (6 bases). Germline V lookup: CDR1 SGHNT, CDR2 YENEEA. V dropped 0 bases and J dropped 5 bases, with 9 bases sitting between them. The CDR3 loop spans 14 amino acids. CDR3 amino acids: CASSLEGAEDTQYF. Written as DNA, the CDR3 is TGTGCCAGCAGCTTAGAGGGGGCTGAAGATACGCAGTATTTT.

The chain recombines TRBV6-7 with TRBJ2-7, with D uncertain. TRBV6-7 carries the ORF label, with uncertain function. Trimming stripped 2 bases from V and 2 bases from J, with 10 bases between. This CDR3 region has 14 residues. The CDR3 region is CASSYEVGTYEQYF. The CDR3 DNA reads TGTGCCAGCAGTTACGAGGTAGGGACCTACGAGCAGTACTTC.

The chain couples TRBV5-1 to TRBJ2-7; 9 nucleotides agree with TRBD2. With V trimmed by 0 bases and J by 7 bases, 5 bases remained unmatched. Germline CDR1 and CDR2: SGHRS and YFSETQ. The CDR3 contains 14 residues. The CDR3 spells CASSLVAGAGEQYF. The CDR3 coding sequence is TGCGCCAGCAGCTTGGTAGCGGGAGCGGGAGAGCAGTACTTC.

This chain links TRBV27 with TRBJ2-5, with unresolved D. The DNA end is more similar to TRBJ2-7, so the J call may be wrong. The germline V gene encodes CDR1 MNHEY and CDR2 SMNVEV (reference sequence). CDR3 size: 14 residues. CDR3 nucleotides: TGTGCCAGCAGTGGCAGAGCTTTCTCCTACGAGCAGTACTTC. Translation: CASSGRAFSYEQYF.

This clone was detected only a few times. J is TRBJ1-1 and V is TRBV20-1; no definite D call. Trimming removed 3 bases at V and 1 base at J, with 3 bases between. In germline, CDR1 is DFQATT, CDR2 SNEGSKA (reference sequence). This CDR3 has 11 amino acids. Written as DNA, the CDR3 is TGCAGTGCTAGGAAGAACACTGAAGCTTTCTTT. Its protein is CSARKNTEAFF.

The gene calls are TRBV27 and TRBJ2-1, with TRBD2 identical over 15 bases. Germline V gives CDR1 MNHEY, CDR2 SMNVEV (reference sequence). This CDR3 comprises 21 residues. The V gene end was trimmed by 0 bases and the J gene end by 1 base; junction bases not matched to a gene: 10. This chain's CDR3 is CASSLSDPGLAGGRSYNEQFF. The CDR3 DNA reads as TGTGCCAGCAGTTTATCAGACCCGGGACTAGCGGGGGGCAGGTCCTACAATGAGCAGTTCTTC.

The count of this clone is one. This sequence joins TRBV30 and TRBJ2-1; D may be TRBD2 (5 bases). Germline assignment: CDR1 GTSNPN and CDR2 SVGIG (reference sequence). Trimming removed 4 bases from V and 3 bases from J, with 7 bases in between. CDR3 length: 12 amino acids. This CDR3 is CAWTSGYNEQFF. The CDR3 DNA is TGTGCCTGGACGAGCGGCTACAATGAGCAGTTCTTC.